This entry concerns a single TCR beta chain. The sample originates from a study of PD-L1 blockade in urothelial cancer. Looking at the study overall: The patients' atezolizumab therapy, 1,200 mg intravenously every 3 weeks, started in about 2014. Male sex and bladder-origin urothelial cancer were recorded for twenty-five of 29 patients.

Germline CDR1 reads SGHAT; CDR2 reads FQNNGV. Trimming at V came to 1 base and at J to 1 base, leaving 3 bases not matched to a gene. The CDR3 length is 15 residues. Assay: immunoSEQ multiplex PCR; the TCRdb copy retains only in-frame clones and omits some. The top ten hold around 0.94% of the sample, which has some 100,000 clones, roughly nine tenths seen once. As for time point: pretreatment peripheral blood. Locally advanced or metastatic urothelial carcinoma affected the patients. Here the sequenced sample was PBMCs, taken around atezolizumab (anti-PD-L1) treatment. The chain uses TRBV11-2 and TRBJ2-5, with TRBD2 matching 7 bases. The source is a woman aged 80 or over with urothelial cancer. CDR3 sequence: CASSLAGGSQETQYF. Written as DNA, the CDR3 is TGTGCCAGCAGCTTAGCGGGAGGCTCCCAAGAGACCCAGTACTTC.